One and the same sample provided the 3 T cell receptor beta chains below, sequenced in a study of regulatory T cells in long-lasting Graves disease. HTBI primers from iRepertoire and Arm-PCR of CDR3 regions yielded the TCR beta libraries. TCRdb re-called the multiplex PCR reads with MiXCR, one entry per CDR3 protein. The profile shows about 530,000 distinct CDR3 sequences, roughly 16% of them singletons. The time point was: newly diagnosed GD, antithyroid drugs for less than 3 months. PBMC-derived RNA was used for the TCR library. In addition, the sample was reused for a study of T cells in Graves' hyperthyroidism and ophthalmopathy.

The starting material was peripheral blood mononuclear cells (PBMCs), obtained at new diagnosis, from a patient treated with antithyroid drugs. These receptors were obtained from a woman aged 35-65 years with Graves disease.

This clonotype was seen many times. At one of its ends the junction is not consistent with the germline gene, which may arise from a read error. The CDR3 DNA reads TGTGCCAGCAGCTTAGCTGGACTAGCCCCCTACGAGCAGTACTTC. Residues: CASSLAGLAPYEQYF. The rearrangement links TRBV5-1 to TRBJ2-7; TRBD2 agrees at 8 bases. The germline V gene has CDR1 SGHRS and CDR2 YFSETQ. The CDR3 runs 15 residues. The whole variable domain, filled in from reference TRBV5-1 and TRBJ2-7, reads KAGVTQTPRYLIKTRGQQVTLSCSPISGHRSVSWYQQTPGQGLQFLFEYFSETQRNKGNFPGRFSGRQFSNSRSEMNVSTLELGDSALYLCASSLAGLAPYEQYFGPGTRLTVT.

This clonotype was observed a handful of times. The gene calls are TRBV10-3 and TRBJ1-4, with D possibly matching TRBD1 (6 bases). The length of the CDR3 is 13 residues. Germline CDR1 ENHRY, CDR2 SYGVKD. Between the trimmed V and J ends, which lost 9 bases and 0 bases, there was a span of 8 bases. The CDR3 loop is CAIGDTTNEKLFF. CDR3 nucleotides: TGTGCCATTGGGGACACAACTAATGAAAAACTGTTTTTT.

The CDR3 DNA is TGTGCCGTAATCTTCAGGGGAGAGAACTATGGCTACACCTTC. The encoded protein is CAVIFRGENYGYTF. The V gene is TRBV7-2, the J gene TRBJ1-2; weak D call: TRBD1 (6 bases). Per the germline V gene, CDR1 is SGHTA and CDR2 is FQGNSA. The CDR3 totals 14 residues. Deletions cut 11 bases from V and 2 bases from J, with 18 bases between.